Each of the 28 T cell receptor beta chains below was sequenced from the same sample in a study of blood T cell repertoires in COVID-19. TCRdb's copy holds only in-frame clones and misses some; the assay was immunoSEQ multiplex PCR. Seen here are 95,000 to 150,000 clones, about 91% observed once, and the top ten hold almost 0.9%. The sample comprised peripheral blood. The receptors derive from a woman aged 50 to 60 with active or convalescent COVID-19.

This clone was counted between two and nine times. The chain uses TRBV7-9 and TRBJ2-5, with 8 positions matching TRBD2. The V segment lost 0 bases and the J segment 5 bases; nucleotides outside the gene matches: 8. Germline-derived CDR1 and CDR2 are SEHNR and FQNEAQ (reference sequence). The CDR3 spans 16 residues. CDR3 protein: CASSLAPSGRVETQYF. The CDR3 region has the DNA TGTGCCAGCAGCTTAGCGCCCAGCGGGAGAGTGGAGACCCAGTACTTC.

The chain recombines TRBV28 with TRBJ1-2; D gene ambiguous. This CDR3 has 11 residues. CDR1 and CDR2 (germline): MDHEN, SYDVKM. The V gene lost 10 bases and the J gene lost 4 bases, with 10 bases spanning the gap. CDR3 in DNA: TGTGCCATACAACAGCCCTATGGCTACACCTTC. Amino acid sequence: CAIQQPYGYTF.

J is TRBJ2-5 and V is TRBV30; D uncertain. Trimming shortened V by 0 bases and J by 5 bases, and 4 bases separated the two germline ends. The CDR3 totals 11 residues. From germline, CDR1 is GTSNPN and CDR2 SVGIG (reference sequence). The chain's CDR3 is CAWSVGETQYF. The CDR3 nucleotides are TGTGCCTGGAGTGTCGGGGAGACCCAGTACTTC.

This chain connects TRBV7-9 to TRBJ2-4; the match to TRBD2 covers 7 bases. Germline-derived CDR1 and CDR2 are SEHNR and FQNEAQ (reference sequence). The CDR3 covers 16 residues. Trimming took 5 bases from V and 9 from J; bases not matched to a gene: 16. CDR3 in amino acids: CASSPPGEGPFGIQYF. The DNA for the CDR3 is TGTGCCAGCAGCCCCCCCGGGGAGGGGCCTTTTGGCATTCAGTACTTC. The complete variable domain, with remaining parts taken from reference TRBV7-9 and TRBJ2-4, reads DTGVSQNPRHKITKRGQNVTFRCDPISEHNRLYWYRQTLGQGPEFLTYFQNEAQLEKSRLLSDRFSAERPKGSFSTLEIQRTEQGDSAMYLCASSPPGEGPFGIQYFGAGTRLSVL.

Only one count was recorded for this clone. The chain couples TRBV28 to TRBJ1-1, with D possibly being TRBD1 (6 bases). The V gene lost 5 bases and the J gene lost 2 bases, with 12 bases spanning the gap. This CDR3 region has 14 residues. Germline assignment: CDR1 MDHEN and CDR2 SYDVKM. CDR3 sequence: CASSPGTTNTEAFF. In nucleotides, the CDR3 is TGTGCCAGCAGTCCCGGGACAACCAACACTGAAGCTTTCTTT.

The CDR3: CASSLPPHNEQFF. DNA of the CDR3: TGTGCCAGTAGTCTCCCCCCCCACAATGAGCAGTTCTTC. The V gene is TRBV19, the J gene TRBJ2-1; no definite D call. The CDR3 is 13 amino acids. The germline V gene has CDR1 LNHDA and CDR2 SQIVND (reference sequence). V lost 5 bases to trimming and J lost 5 bases, with 10 bases between them.

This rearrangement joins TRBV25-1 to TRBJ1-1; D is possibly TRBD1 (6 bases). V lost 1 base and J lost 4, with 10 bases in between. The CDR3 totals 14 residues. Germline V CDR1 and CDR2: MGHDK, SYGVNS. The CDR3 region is CASSEFKGGTEAFF. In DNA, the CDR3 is TGTGCCAGCAGTGAATTTAAAGGGGGCACTGAAGCTTTCTTT.

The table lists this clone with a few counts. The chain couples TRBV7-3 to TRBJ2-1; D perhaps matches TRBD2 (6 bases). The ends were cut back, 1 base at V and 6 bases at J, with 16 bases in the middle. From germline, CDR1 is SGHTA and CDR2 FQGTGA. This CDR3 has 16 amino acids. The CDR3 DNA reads TGTGCCAGCAGCTTAAAGGGCGGGACGGAAGGCAATGAGCAGTTCTTC. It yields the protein CASSLKGGTEGNEQFF.

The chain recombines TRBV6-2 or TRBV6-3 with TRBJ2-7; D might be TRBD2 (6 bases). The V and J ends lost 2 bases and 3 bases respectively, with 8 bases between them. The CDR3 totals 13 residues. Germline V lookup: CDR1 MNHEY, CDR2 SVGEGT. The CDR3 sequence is CASSYPGLYEQYF. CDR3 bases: TGTGCCAGCAGTTACCCGGGACTCTACGAGCAGTACTTC.

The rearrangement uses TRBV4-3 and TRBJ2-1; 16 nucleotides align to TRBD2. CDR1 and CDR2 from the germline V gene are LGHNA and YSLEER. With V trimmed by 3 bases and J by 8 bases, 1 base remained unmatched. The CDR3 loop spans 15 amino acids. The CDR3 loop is CASSQGLAGGDEQFF. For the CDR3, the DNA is TGCGCCAGCAGCCAGGGACTAGCGGGAGGGGATGAGCAGTTCTTC.

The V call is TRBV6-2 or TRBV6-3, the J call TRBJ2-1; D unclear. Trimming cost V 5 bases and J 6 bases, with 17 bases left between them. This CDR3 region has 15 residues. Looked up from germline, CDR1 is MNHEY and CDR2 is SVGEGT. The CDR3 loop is CASSTFQAGFNEQFF. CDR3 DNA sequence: TGTGCCAGCAGTACTTTCCAAGCCGGGTTCAATGAGCAGTTCTTC.

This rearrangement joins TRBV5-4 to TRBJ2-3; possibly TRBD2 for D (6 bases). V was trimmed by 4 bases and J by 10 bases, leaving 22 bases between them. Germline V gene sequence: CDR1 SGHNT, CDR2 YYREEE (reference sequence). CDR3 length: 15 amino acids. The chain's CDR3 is CASSPGGSLHRSQYF. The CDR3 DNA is TGTGCCAGCAGCCCCGGAGGGAGTCTGCACAGATCGCAGTATTTT.

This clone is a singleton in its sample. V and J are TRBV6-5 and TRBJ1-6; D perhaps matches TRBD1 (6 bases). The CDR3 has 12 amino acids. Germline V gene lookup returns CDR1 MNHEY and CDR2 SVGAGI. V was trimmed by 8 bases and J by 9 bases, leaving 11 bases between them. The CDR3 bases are TGTGCCAGCGGCAGGGGAACTTCACCCCTCCACTTT. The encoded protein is CASGRGTSPLHF.

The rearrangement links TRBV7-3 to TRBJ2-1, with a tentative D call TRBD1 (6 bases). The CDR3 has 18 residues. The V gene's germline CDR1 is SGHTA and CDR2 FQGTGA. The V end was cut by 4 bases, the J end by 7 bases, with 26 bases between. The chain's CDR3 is CASSSTTSLDRSGNEQFF. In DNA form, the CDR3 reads TGTGCCAGCAGCTCCACGACCTCCTTAGACAGGTCGGGTAATGAGCAGTTCTTC.

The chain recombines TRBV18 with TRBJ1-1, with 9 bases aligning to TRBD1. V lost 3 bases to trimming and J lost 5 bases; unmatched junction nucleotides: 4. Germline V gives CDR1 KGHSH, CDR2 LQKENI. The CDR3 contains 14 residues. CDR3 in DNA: TGTGCCAGCTCACCGGGACAGGGAAGAACTGAAGCTTTCTTT. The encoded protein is CASSPGQGRTEAFF.

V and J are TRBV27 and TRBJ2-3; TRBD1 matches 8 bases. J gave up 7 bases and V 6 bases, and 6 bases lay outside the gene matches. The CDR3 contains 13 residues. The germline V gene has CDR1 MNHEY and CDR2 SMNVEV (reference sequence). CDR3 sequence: CASRRQGRYTQYF. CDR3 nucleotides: TGTGCCAGCAGGAGACAGGGGCGATATACGCAGTATTTT.

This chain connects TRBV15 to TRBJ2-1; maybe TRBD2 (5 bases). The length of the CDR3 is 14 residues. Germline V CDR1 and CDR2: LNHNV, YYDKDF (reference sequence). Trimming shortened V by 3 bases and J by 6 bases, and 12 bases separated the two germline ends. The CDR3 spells CATSSRLSLNEQFF. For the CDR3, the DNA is TGTGCCACCAGCAGCCGACTAAGCCTCAATGAGCAGTTCTTC. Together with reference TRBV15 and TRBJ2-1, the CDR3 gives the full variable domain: DAMVIQNPRYQVTQFGKPVTLSCSQTLNHNVMYWYQQKSSQAPKLLFHYYDKDFNNEADTPDNFQSRRPNTSFCFLDIRSPGLGDTAMYLCATSSRLSLNEQFFGPGTRLTVL.

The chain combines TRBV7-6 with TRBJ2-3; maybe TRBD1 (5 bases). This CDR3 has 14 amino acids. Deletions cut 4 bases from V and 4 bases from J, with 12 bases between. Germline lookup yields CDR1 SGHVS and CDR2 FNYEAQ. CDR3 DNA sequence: TGTGCCAGCAGCTCAGGGCCCGTCGCAGATACGCAGTATTTT. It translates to CASSSGPVADTQYF.

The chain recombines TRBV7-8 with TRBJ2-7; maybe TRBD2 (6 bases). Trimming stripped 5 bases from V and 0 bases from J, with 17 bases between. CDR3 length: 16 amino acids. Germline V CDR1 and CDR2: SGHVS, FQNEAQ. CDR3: CASSPSGLAHSYEQYF. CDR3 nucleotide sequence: TGTGCCAGCAGCCCTAGTGGGCTAGCGCACTCCTACGAGCAGTACTTC.

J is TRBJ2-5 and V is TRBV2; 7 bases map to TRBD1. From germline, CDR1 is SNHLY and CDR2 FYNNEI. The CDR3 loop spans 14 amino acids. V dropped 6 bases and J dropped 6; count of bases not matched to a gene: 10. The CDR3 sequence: CASSPDRSTKTQYF. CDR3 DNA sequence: TGTGCCAGCAGCCCGGACAGGTCTACGAAGACCCAGTACTTC.

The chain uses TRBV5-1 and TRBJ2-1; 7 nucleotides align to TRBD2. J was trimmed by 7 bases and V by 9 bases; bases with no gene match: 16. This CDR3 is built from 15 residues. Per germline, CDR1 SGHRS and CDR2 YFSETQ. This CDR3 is CATRFAAGVGNEQFF. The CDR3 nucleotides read TGCGCCACCAGGTTCGCGGCGGGAGTAGGGAATGAGCAGTTCTTC.

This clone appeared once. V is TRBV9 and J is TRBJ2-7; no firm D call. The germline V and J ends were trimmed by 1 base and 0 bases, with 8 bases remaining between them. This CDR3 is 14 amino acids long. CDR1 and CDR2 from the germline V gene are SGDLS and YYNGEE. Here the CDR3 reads CASSVSQVSYEQYF. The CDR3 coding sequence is TGTGCCAGCAGCGTAAGTCAGGTCTCCTACGAGCAGTACTTC. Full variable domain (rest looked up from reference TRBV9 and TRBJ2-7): DSGVTQTPKHLITATGQRVTLRCSPRSGDLSVYWYQQSLDQGLQFLIQYYNGEERAKGNILERFSAQQFPDLHSELNLSSLELGDSALYFCASSVSQVSYEQYFGPGTRLTVT.

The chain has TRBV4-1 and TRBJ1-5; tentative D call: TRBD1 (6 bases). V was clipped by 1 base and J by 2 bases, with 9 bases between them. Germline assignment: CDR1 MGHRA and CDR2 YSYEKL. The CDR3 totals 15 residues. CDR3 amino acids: CASSQGGGGNQPQHF. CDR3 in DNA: TGCGCCAGCAGCCAAGGAGGGGGAGGCAATCAGCCCCAGCATTTT.

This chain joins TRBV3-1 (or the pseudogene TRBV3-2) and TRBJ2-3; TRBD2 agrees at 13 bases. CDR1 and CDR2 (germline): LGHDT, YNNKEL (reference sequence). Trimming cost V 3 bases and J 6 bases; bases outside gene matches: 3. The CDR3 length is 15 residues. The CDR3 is CASSQGLAGRDTQYF. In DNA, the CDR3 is TGTGCCAGCAGCCAGGGACTAGCGGGAAGGGATACGCAGTATTTT.

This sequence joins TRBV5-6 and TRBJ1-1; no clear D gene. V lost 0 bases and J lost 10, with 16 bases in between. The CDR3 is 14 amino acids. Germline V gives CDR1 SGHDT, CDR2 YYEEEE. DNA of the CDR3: TGTGCCAGCAGCTTGGAAGACTTTCGGTCTGGAGCTTTCTTT. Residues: CASSLEDFRSGAFF.

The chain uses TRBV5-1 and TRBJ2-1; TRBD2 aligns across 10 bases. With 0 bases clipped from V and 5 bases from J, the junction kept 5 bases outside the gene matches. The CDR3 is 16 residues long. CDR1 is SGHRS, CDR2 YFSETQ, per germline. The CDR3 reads CASSLAPAGGNNEQFF. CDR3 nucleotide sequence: TGCGCCAGCAGCTTGGCCCCAGCGGGAGGGAACAATGAGCAGTTCTTC.

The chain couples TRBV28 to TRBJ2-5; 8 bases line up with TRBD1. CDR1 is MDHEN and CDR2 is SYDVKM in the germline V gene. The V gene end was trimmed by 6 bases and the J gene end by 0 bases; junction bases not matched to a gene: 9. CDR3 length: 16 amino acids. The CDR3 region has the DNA TGTGCCAGCAGACTGGACAGGGTGAGGTACCAAGAGACCCAGTACTTC. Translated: CASRLDRVRYQETQYF.

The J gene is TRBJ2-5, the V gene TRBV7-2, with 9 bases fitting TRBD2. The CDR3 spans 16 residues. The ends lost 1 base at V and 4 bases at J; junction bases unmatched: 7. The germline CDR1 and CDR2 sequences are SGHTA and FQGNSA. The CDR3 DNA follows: TGTGCCAGCAGCTTAGGTGGGACTAGCTCCCGAGAGACCCAGTACTTC. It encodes CASSLGGTSSRETQYF.